This T cell receptor beta chain was found in a study of T cells in localized non-small cell lung cancer. Study conclusions and caveats: The appearance of a median approximately 60 of the top 100 tumor clones was seen in adjacent lung. Heterogeneity cannot be ruled out, as sequencing used one tumor region only. Uninvolved adjacent lung had the highest recorded T cell clonality, with tumor below it.

As to this clone: Its antigen is unknown.

The method was immunoSEQ multiplex PCR; TCRdb's version includes in-frame clones alone and lacks a portion of them. The sample has around 83,000 clones; 60% to 85% are singletons. Trimming removed 2 bases at V and 0 bases at J, with 21 bases between. The V gene's germline CDR1 is MNHNS and CDR2 SASEGT. This CDR3 is built from 19 residues. The sequence was obtained from a man between 40 and 70 years old with stage II squamous cell lung carcinoma. The genes are TRBV6-1 and TRBJ2-3; perhaps TRBD1 as D (6 bases). The sequencing used PBMCs, collected before any cancer treatment. In DNA, the CDR3 is TGTGCCAGCAGTGAAAGGTACTTGGGGGCCTACCCAAGCACAGATACGCAGTATTTT. It specifies CASSERYLGAYPSTDTQYF.